The 3 T cell receptor beta chains below all came from one sample that was sequenced in a study of identical twins. TCRdb reanalysed the 5' RACE reads using MiXCR and keeps one entry per CDR3 protein. The sample has 500,000 to 550,000 distinct CDR3 sequences, approximately 22% seen once. The sample was also linked to a second study, of T cells expressing NK-cell markers.

The sample comprised CD4+ T cells sorted from blood. Receptors were obtained from a woman aged 18-30 years in good health.

A few counts support this clonotype. The genes are TRBV7-2 and TRBJ2-1, with 9 bases aligning to TRBD2. V dropped 10 bases and J dropped 4; count of bases not matched to a gene: 8. CDR1 and CDR2 (germline): SGHTA, FQGNSA. CDR3 length: 14 residues. The CDR3 here is CAMDSGGSYNEQFF. In nucleotides, the CDR3 is TGTGCCATGGATAGCGGGGGATCGTACAATGAGCAGTTCTTC.

This clonotype came up a few times. Here the CDR3 reads CASSLLRGGRGYTF. DNA for the CDR3: TGTGCCAGCAGCTTACTTCGGGGCGGTAGAGGCTACACCTTC. The chain carries TRBV7-8 and TRBJ1-2; the D gene is possibly TRBD1 (5 bases). Per the germline V gene, CDR1 is SGHVS and CDR2 is FQNEAQ. CDR3 size: 14 residues. Trimming took 2 bases from V and 8 from J, leaving 15 bases between them.

The genes are TRBV7-9 and TRBJ1-2; no definite D call. Per the germline V gene, CDR1 is SEHNR and CDR2 is FQNEAQ (reference sequence). The CDR3 covers 11 residues. Trimming removed 5 bases from V and 7 bases from J, with 8 bases in between. The CDR3 sequence: CASSLFSGYTF. DNA of the CDR3: TGTGCCAGCAGCCTCTTCTCTGGCTACACCTTC.